These 24 T cell receptor beta chains were all obtained from the same sample, sequenced in a study of technical replicates of blood from a handful of donors. Using immunoSEQ multiplex PCR, the repertoire was profiled, and TCRdb retains in-frame clones only, with some absent. The sample has some 87,000 clones, just under 95% seen once; the top ten hold more than 0.3%. Sequencing used T cells isolated from PBMCs. The receptor source for this set is a human donor in good health.

This clone was observed a single time. The chain couples TRBV30 to TRBJ2-1, with D possibly being TRBD2 (5 bases). The CDR3 runs to 14 residues. The germline gives CDR1 GTSNPN, CDR2 SVGIG (reference sequence). V was pared by 4 bases and J by 0 bases, with 10 bases between. In DNA form, the CDR3 reads TGTGCCTGGAAAGGAGGAAGCTCCTACAATGAGCAGTTCTTC. It encodes CAWKGGSSYNEQFF. The full variable domain, rest sourced from reference TRBV30 and TRBJ2-1, is SQTIHQWPATLVQPVGSPLSLECTVEGTSNPNLYWYRQAAGRGLQLLFYSVGIGQISSEVPQNLSASRPQDRQFILSSKKLLLSDSGFYLCAWKGGSSYNEQFFGPGTRLTVL.

The V call is TRBV5-8, the J call TRBJ2-3; TRBD1 might be the D (6 bases). Germline assignment: CDR1 SGHTS and CDR2 YDEGEE. CDR3 length equals 14 residues. The V end lost 0 bases, the J end lost 1 base, and 6 bases lay between the germline ends. The CDR3 coding sequence is TGTGCCAGCAGCTTGGAGGGGGGCACAGATACGCAGTATTTT. Protein sequence: CASSLEGGTDTQYF.

This sequence joins TRBV25-1 and TRBJ2-2, with D maybe TRBD1 (5 bases). Germline V lookup: CDR1 MGHDK, CDR2 SYGVNS. Trimming removed 1 base at V and 5 bases at J, with 8 bases between. The CDR3 length is 14 residues. The DNA for the CDR3 is TGTGCCAGCAGTGAATGGGGCGGAACCGGGGAGCTGTTTTTT. It codes for CASSEWGGTGELFF.

This chain links TRBV19 with TRBJ1-5; D perhaps matches TRBD1 (5 bases). Germline loops: CDR1 LNHDA, CDR2 SQIVND (reference sequence). This CDR3 is built from 13 residues. With 6 bases removed from V and 6 bases from J, the gap between germline ends came to 12 bases. Written as DNA, the CDR3 is TGTGCCAGTAGCAGGGAGGGGCGTCAGCCCCAGCATTTT. Residues: CASSREGRQPQHF.

The V and J genes are TRBV6-5 and TRBJ2-1; TRBD2 aligns across 13 bases. The length of the CDR3 is 15 residues. Germline CDR1 is MNHEY and CDR2 is SVGAGI. The ends lost 6 bases at V and 5 bases at J; junction bases unmatched: 4. CDR3 nucleotides: TGTGCCAGCAGCCAGGGACTAGCGGGAAACAATGAGCAGTTCTTC. It yields the protein CASSQGLAGNNEQFF.

This clone was counted a single time. The chain links TRBV21-1 to TRBJ2-4; the table's D call, TRBD1, was not checked against the DNA. TRBV21-1 is given as a pseudogene. CDR3 length equals 14 residues. CDR3 sequence (DNA): TGTGCCAGCATCTTACAGAGAGCCAAAAACATTCAGTACTTC. As protein: CASILQRAKNIQYF.

CDR3 coding DNA: TGTGCCAGCAGCTCCCCTCAGGTGGGGCGGGGCTCCTACGAGCAGTACTTC. Protein: CASSSPQVGRGSYEQYF. V is TRBV9 and J is TRBJ2-7, with D perhaps matching TRBD2 (6 bases). The length of the CDR3 is 17 residues. CDR1 and CDR2 from the germline V gene are SGDLS and YYNGEE. The germline V and J ends were trimmed by 4 bases and 0 bases, with 20 bases remaining between them.

This clone has just a few counts. The V and J genes are TRBV27 and TRBJ1-1; TRBD1 might be the D (5 bases). There are 13 residues in the CDR3. V was pared by 4 bases and J by 4 bases, with 10 bases between. CDR1 MNHEY and CDR2 SMNVEV come from the germline V gene (reference sequence). CDR3 sequence (DNA): TGTGCCAGCAGTTCGGACATAGGCACTGAAGCTTTCTTT. Translating it yields CASSSDIGTEAFF.

This chain uses TRBV7-2 with TRBJ2-7, with a tentative D call TRBD2 (6 bases). In germline, CDR1 is SGHTA, CDR2 FQGNSA. The CDR3 has 12 amino acids. V lost 4 bases and J 3 bases, leaving 7 bases between the germline ends. CDR3 loop: CASSWGVYEQYF. CDR3 sequence (DNA): TGTGCCAGCAGCTGGGGGGTCTACGAGCAGTACTTC.

This sequence joins TRBV27 and TRBJ1-5; the D is unclear. Trimming removed 4 bases at V and 4 bases at J, with 11 bases between. CDR3 size: 14 residues. The germline gives CDR1 MNHEY, CDR2 SMNVEV (reference sequence). In DNA, the CDR3 is TGTGCCAGCAGTTCCACAGAGCAGAATCAGCCCCAGCATTTT. This sequence encodes CASSSTEQNQPQHF.

The chain employs TRBV10-2 and TRBJ2-1; 7 bases are a match to TRBD2. The CDR3 contains 15 residues. The V gene's germline CDR1 is WSHSY and CDR2 SAAADI. V lost 6 bases, J lost 8 bases, and 13 bases stayed unmatched. DNA for the CDR3: TGCGCCAGCAGGAAACTAGCGATGAGTATCCATGAGCAGTTCTTC. As protein: CASRKLAMSIHEQFF.

J is TRBJ2-3 and V is TRBV28; 7 positions match TRBD2. Trimming cost V 8 bases and J 4 bases; bases outside gene matches: 12. The CDR3 has 15 residues. Germline assignment: CDR1 MDHEN and CDR2 SYDVKM. Written as DNA, the CDR3 is TGTGCCAGCTTACCGGGGGAGGGCCCATCAGATACGCAGTATTTT. Translated, it gives CASLPGEGPSDTQYF.

The chain has TRBV15 and TRBJ1-2; possibly TRBD1 for D (5 bases). Germline V gene sequence: CDR1 LNHNV, CDR2 YYDKDF (reference sequence). V was clipped by 0 bases and J by 7 bases, with 27 bases between them. The CDR3 length is 19 residues. The CDR3 protein is CATSRDSGTAGSKPSGYTF. In DNA form, the CDR3 reads TGTGCCACCAGCAGAGATTCGGGGACGGCCGGGAGCAAACCGTCTGGCTACACCTTC.

The chain has TRBV6-5 and TRBJ1-4, with D possibly TRBD1 on 6 matching bases. The germline CDR1 and CDR2 sequences are MNHEY and SVGAGI. The CDR3 is 15 residues long. Trimming took 0 bases from V and 4 from J, leaving 9 bases between them. CDR3 sequence (DNA): TGTGCCAGCAGTTACTCGGGACAACTTAATGAAAAACTGTTTTTT. Residues: CASSYSGQLNEKLFF.

This clone is a singleton in its sample. The chain recombines TRBV6-5 with TRBJ2-3, with 9 bases that match TRBD2. The CDR3 contains 16 residues. Looked up from germline, CDR1 is MNHEY and CDR2 is SVGAGI. V shed 0 bases, J shed 5 bases, and the junction held 6 bases outside the gene matches. This CDR3 is CASSYSRAGGGDTQYF. In nucleotides, the CDR3 is TGTGCCAGCAGTTACTCACGGGCGGGAGGGGGAGATACGCAGTATTTT.

This clone was detected only once. The chain joins TRBV7-9 to TRBJ1-3; 7 bases map to TRBD1. The CDR3 covers 13 residues. The V segment lost 11 bases and the J segment 2 bases; nucleotides outside the gene matches: 6. Looked up from germline, CDR1 is SEHNR and CDR2 is FQNEAQ (reference sequence). CDR3 amino acids: CAPGDSPGNTIYF. CDR3 bases: TGTGCCCCCGGGGACAGCCCTGGAAACACCATATATTTT.

V is TRBV30 and J is TRBJ2-4; TRBD2 is a possible D gene (5 bases). Germline assignment: CDR1 GTSNPN and CDR2 SVGIG (reference sequence). This CDR3 contains 15 residues. V shed 1 base and J shed 3 bases, with 13 bases lying between them. In nucleotides, the CDR3 is TGTGCCTGGAGTGACAAACAAGGAGGCAAAAACATTCAGTACTTC. Translation: CAWSDKQGGKNIQYF. Supplemented by reference TRBV30 and TRBJ2-4, the full variable domain reads SQTIHQWPATLVQPVGSPLSLECTVEGTSNPNLYWYRQAAGRGLQLLFYSVGIGQISSEVPQNLSASRPQDRQFILSSKKLLLSDSGFYLCAWSDKQGGKNIQYFGAGTRLSVL.

The genes are TRBV9 and TRBJ2-1, with 7 bases matching TRBD2. V lost 0 bases, J lost 6 bases, and 9 bases stayed unmatched. Germline V gene sequence: CDR1 SGDLS, CDR2 YYNGEE. CDR3 length equals 16 residues. CDR3 nucleotides: TGTGCCAGCAGCGTAGGGGTAGCGGGCGGGCTCAATGAGCAGTTCTTC. This sequence encodes CASSVGVAGGLNEQFF.

The rearrangement joins TRBV11-2 to TRBJ2-1; 11 nucleotides line up with TRBD2. The CDR3 consists of 16 residues. Losses at the gene ends were 0 bases for V and 8 bases for J; bases not matched to a gene: 6. Per germline, CDR1 SGHAT and CDR2 FQNNGV. The CDR3, as DNA: TGTGCCAGCAGCTTAGACCCGGGACTAGCGGTCTATGAGCAGTTCTTC. It encodes CASSLDPGLAVYEQFF.

This clone came up once. The chain uses TRBV6-5 and TRBJ2-2; 7 nucleotides match TRBD1. V shed 4 bases, J shed 6 bases, and the junction held 2 bases outside the gene matches. The CDR3 has 13 amino acids. CDR1 is MNHEY, CDR2 SVGAGI, per germline. CDR3 region: CASSWQGAGELFF. CDR3 DNA sequence: TGTGCCAGCAGTTGGCAGGGGGCCGGGGAGCTGTTTTTT.

The genes are TRBV9 and TRBJ2-3; 15 nucleotides line up with TRBD2. V shed 3 bases and J 4 bases; nucleotides not matched to a gene: 3. This CDR3 spans 16 amino acids. CDR1 is SGDLS, CDR2 YYNGEE, per germline. The CDR3 region is CASSGTSGRVSDTQYF. The DNA of the CDR3 is TGTGCCAGCAGCGGGACTAGCGGGAGGGTATCAGATACGCAGTATTTT.

The chain is built from TRBV30 and TRBJ2-3; 9 nucleotides line up with TRBD2. Germline CDR1 GTSNPN, CDR2 SVGIG (reference sequence). The CDR3 covers 16 residues. Germline trimming cut 0 bases from V and 5 bases from J; bases unmatched to any gene: 9. The CDR3 sequence is CAWSVLGGRALDTQYF. The CDR3 nucleotides are TGTGCCTGGAGTGTACTTGGCGGGAGGGCCCTAGATACGCAGTATTTT.

The CDR3 reads CNTRTNPQLLRSTQYF. CDR3 nucleotide sequence: TGCAATACGCGGACAAACCCCCAGTTGCTTCGATCTACGCAGTATTTT. This chain joins TRBV29-1 and TRBJ2-3; tentatively, D is TRBD1 (5 bases). The CDR3 contains 16 residues. The germline gives CDR1 SQVTM, CDR2 ANQGSEA.

The rearrangement links TRBV27 to TRBJ2-3, with 9 bases fitting TRBD1. CDR1 and CDR2 from the germline V gene are MNHEY and SMNVEV (reference sequence). V trimming: 7 bases; J trimming: 4 bases; junction bases outside the gene matches: 9. This CDR3 is built from 15 residues. This chain's CDR3 is CASTLGQGFPDTQYF. CDR3 bases: TGTGCCAGCACCCTGGGACAGGGTTTCCCAGATACGCAGTATTTT.